This TCR beta chain was observed in a study of T cells after yellow fever vaccination. This clonotype was observed a few times. Its antigen remains unknown. Study outcomes and limitations: Detected again after the booster were most primary-vaccination clones, at almost 97% CD4 and 88% CD8.

TCR cDNA was made by 5'RACE template switching, adding a universal primer site and UMIs. TCRdb passed the 5' RACE reads through MiXCR, listing each CDR3 protein once. This table holds 300,000 to 400,000 distinct CDR3 sequences, around 4.1% found once. Specimen: PBMCs, collected 5 days after the yellow fever booster vaccination. This clonotype was sampled from a young man who received the YFV17D yellow fever vaccine.

CDR3 in DNA: TGTGCCAGCAGCTTACCCCCACCCACAGATACGCAGTATTTT. It translates to CASSLPPPTDTQYF. This chain uses TRBV7-3 with TRBJ2-3; D remains unclear. Trimming shortened V by 2 bases and J by 2 bases, and 8 bases separated the two germline ends. Germline values: CDR1 SGHTA, CDR2 FQGTGA. This CDR3 has 14 amino acids. Together with reference TRBV7-3 and TRBJ2-3, the CDR3 gives the full variable domain: GAGVSQTPSNKVTEKGKYVELRCDPISGHTALYWYRQSLGQGPEFLIYFQGTGAADDSGLPNDRFFAVRPEGSVSTLKIQRTERGDSAVYLCASSLPPPTDTQYFGPGTRLTVL.